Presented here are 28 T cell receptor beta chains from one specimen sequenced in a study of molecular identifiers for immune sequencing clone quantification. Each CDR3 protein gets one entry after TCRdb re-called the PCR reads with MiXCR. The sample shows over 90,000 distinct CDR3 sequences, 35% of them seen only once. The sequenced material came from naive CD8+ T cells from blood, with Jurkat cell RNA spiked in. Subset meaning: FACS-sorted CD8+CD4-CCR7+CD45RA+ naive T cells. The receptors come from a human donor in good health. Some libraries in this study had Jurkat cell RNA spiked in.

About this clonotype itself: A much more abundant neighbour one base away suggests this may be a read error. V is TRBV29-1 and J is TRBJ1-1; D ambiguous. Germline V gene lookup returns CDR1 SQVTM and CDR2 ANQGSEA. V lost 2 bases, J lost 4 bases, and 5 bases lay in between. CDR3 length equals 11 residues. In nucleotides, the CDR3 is TGCAGCGTTGAACAGGCCACTGAAGCTTTCTTT. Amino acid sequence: CSVEQATEAFF.

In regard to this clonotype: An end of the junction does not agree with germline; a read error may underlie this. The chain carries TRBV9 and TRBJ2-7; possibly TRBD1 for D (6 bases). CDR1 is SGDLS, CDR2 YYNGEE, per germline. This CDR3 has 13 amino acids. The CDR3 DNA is TGTCCCAGCAGCGCGGACAGCCCTCTCGAGCAGTACTTC. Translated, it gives CPSSADSPLEQYF. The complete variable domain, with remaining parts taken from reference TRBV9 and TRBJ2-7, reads DSGVTQTPKHLITATGQRVTLRCSPRSGDLSVYWYQQSLDQGLQFLIQYYNGEERAKGNILERFSAQQFPDLHSELNLSSLELGDSALYFCPSSADSPLEQYFGPGTRLTVT.

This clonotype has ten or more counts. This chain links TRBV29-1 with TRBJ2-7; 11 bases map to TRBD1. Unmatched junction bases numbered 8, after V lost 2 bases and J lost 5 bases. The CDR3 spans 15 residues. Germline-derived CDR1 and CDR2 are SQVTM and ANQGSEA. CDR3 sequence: CSVERVGQGGHEQYF. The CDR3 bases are TGCAGCGTTGAAAGGGTGGGACAGGGGGGCCACGAGCAGTACTTC.

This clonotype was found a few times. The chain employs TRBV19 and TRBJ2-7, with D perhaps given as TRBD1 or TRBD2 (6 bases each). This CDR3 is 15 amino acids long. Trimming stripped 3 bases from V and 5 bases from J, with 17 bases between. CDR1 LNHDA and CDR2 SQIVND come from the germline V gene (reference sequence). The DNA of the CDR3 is TGTGCCAGTAGTATGGGCCCGGTGGGGGGCAACGAGCAGTACTTC. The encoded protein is CASSMGPVGGNEQYF.

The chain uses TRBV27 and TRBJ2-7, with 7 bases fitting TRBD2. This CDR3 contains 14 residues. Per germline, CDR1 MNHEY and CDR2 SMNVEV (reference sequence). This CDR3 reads CVTRPSGIGYEQYF. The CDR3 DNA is TGTGTCACCAGACCTAGCGGAATAGGCTACGAGCAGTACTTC.

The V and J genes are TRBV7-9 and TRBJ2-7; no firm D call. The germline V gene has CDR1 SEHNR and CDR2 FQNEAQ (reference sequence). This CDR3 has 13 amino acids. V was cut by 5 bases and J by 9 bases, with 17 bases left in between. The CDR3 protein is CASSPTCALRQYF. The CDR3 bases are TGTGCCAGCAGCCCGACTTGCGCCCTGAGGCAGTACTTC.

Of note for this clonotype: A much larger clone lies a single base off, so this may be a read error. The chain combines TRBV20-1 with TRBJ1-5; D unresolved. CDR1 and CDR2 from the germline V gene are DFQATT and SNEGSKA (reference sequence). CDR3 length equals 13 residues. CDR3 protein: CSAADRGNPPQHF. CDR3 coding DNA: TGCAGTGCTGCGGACCGTGGCAATCCGCCCCAGCATTTT.

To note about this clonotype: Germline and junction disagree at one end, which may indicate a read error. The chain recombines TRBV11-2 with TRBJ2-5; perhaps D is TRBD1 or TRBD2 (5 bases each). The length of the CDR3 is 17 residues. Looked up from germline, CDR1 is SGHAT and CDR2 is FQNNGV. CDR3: CASCLVLVGVYQETQYF. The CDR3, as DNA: TGTGCCAGCTGCTTAGTTTTAGTGGGGGTGTACCAAGAGACCCAGTACTTC.

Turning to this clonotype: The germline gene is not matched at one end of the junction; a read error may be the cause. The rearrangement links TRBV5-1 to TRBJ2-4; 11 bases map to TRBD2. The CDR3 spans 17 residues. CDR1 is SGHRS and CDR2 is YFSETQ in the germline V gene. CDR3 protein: CASSVLAGGVAKYIQYF. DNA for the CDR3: TGCGCCAGCAGCGTGTTAGCGGGAGGGGTAGCCAAATACATTCAGTACTTC.

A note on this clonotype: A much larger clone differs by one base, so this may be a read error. The CDR3: CSVDLLAGVPGETQYF. CDR3 DNA: TGCAGCGTTGACCTACTAGCGGGAGTGCCGGGAGAGACCCAGTACTTC. The V gene is TRBV29-1, the J gene TRBJ2-5; 11 nucleotides match TRBD2. The CDR3 covers 16 residues. The junction had 10 bases not matched to a gene; V was cut back by 3 bases and J by 4 bases. Germline lookup yields CDR1 SQVTM and CDR2 ANQGSEA. Complete variable domain (other parts from reference TRBV29-1 and TRBJ2-5): SAVISQKPSRDICQRGTSLTIQCQVDSQVTMMFWYRQQPGQSLTLIATANQGSEATYESGFVIDKFPISRPNLTFSTLTVSNMSPEDSSIYLCSVDLLAGVPGETQYFGPGTRLLVL.

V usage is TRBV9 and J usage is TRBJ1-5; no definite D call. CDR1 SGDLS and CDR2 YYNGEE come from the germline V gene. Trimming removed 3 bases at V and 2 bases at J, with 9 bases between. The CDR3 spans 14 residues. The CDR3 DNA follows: TGTGCCAGCAGCGAAACGGGCCGCAATCAGCCCCAGCATTTT. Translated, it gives CASSETGRNQPQHF.

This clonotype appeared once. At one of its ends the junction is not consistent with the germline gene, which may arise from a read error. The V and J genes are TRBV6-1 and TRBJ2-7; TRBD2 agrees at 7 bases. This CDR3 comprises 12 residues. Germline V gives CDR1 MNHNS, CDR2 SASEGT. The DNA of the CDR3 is TGTGCCAGCGTCAACGAGGCGGGGGAGCAGAACTTC. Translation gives CASVNEAGEQNF.

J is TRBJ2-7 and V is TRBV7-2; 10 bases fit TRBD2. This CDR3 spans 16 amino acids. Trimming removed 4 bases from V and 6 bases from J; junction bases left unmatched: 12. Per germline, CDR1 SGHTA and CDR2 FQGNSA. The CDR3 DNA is TGTGCCAGCAGCTCCCCTATGGGAGCGGGAGGGCTCGAGCAGTACTTC. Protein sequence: CASSSPMGAGGLEQYF. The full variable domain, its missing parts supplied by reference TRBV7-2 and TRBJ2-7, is GAGVSQSPSNKVTEKGKDVELRCDPISGHTALYWYRQSLGQGLEFLIYFQGNSAPDKSGLPSDRFSAERTGGSVSTLTIQRTQQEDSAVYLCASSSPMGAGGLEQYFGPGTRLTVT.

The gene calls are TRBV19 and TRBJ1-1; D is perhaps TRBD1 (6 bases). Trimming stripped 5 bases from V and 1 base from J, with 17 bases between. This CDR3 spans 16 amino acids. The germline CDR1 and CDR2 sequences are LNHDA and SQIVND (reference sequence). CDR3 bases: TGTGCCAGTAGTCTGTACGGGGACATCTGGAACACTGAAGCTTTCTTT. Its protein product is CASSLYGDIWNTEAFF.

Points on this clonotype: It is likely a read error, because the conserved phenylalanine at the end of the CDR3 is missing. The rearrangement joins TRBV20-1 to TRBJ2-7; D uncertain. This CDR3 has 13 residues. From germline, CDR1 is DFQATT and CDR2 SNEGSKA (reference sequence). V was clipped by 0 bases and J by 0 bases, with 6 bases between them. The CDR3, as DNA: TGCAGTGCTAGAGAACCCTGCTCCTACGAGCAGTACATC. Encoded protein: CSAREPCSYEQYI.

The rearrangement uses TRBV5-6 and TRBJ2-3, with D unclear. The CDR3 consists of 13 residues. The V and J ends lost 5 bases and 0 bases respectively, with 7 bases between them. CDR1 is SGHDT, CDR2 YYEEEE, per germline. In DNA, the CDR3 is TGTGCCAGCAGGTACGGGAGCACAGATACGCAGTATTTT. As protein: CASRYGSTDTQYF.

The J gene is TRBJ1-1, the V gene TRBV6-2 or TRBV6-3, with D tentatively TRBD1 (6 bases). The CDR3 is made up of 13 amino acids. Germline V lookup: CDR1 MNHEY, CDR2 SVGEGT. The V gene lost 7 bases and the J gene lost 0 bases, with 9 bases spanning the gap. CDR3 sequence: CASTDSMNTEAFF. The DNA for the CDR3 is TGTGCCAGCACGGACAGTATGAACACTGAAGCTTTCTTT.

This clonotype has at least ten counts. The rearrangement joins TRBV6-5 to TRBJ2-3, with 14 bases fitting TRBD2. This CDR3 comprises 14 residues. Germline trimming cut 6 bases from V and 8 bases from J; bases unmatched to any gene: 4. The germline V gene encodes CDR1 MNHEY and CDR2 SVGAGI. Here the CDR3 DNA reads TGTGCCAGCAGCCTCGGACTAGCGGGGGGTACGCAGTATTTT. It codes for CASSLGLAGGTQYF.

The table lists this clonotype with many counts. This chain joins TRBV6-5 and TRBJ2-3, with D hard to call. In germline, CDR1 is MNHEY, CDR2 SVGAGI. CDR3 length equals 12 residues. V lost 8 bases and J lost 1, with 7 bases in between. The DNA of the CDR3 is TGTGCCAGCGGCGGCCGCACAGATACGCAGTATTTT. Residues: CASGGRTDTQYF.

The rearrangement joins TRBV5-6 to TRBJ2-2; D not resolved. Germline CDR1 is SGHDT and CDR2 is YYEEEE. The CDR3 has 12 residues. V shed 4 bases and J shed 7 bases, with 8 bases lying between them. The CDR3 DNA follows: TGTGCCAGCAGCGCAGCGATCGGGGAGCTGTTTTTT. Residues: CASSAAIGELFF.

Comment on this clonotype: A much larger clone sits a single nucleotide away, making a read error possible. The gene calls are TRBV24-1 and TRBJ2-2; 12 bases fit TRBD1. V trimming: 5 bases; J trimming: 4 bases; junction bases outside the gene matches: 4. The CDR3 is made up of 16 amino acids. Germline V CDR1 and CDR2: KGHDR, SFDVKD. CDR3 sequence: CATSGGQGAGTGELFF. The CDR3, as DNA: TGTGCCACCAGTGGGGGACAGGGGGCGGGCACCGGGGAGCTGTTTTTT.

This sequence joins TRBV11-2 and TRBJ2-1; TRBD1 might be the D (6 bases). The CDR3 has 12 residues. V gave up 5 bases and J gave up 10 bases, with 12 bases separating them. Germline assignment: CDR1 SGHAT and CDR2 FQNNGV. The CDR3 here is CASSIVGTEQFF. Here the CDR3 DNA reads TGTGCCAGCAGCATAGTGGGGACAGAGCAGTTCTTC.

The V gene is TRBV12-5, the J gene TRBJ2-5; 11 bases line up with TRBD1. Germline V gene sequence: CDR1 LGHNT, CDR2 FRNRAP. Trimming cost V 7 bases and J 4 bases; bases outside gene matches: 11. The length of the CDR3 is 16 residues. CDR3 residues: CASATTPGQGGETQYF. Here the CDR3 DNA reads TGTGCTAGTGCCACGACCCCGGGACAGGGGGGAGAGACCCAGTACTTC.

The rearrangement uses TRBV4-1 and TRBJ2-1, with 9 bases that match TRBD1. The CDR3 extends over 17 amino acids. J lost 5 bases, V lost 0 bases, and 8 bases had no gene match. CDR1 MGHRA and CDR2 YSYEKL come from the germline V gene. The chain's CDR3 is CASSQDSWTGVNNEQFF. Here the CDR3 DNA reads TGCGCCAGCAGCCAAGATAGTTGGACAGGGGTCAACAATGAGCAGTTCTTC.

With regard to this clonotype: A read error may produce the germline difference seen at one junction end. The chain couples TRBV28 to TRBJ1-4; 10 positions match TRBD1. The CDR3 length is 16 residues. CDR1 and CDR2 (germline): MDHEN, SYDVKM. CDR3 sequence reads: CASSSAETGGHEKLLF. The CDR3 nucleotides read TGTGCCAGCAGTTCGGCCGAGACAGGGGGCCATGAAAAACTGTTATTT.

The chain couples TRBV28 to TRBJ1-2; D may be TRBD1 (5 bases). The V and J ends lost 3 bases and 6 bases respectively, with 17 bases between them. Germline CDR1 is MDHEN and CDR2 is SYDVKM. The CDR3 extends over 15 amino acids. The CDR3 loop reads CASSFGLLGLDGYTF. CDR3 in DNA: TGTGCCAGCAGTTTTGGTTTACTGGGGCTGGATGGCTACACCTTC.

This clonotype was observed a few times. The CDR3 region has the DNA TGTGCCAGCAGTCTTACGGGCCTCACCGGGGAGCTGTTTTTT. Protein sequence: CASSLTGLTGELFF. The chain combines TRBV28 with TRBJ2-2, with D uncertain. The CDR3 contains 14 residues. Germline V lookup: CDR1 MDHEN, CDR2 SYDVKM. V was clipped by 5 bases and J by 4 bases, with 11 bases between them.

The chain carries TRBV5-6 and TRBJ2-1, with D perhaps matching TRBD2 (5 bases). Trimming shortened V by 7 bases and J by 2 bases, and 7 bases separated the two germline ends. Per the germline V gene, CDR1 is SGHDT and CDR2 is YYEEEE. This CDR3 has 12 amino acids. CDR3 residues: CASRTAYNEQFF. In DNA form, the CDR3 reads TGTGCCAGCCGGACTGCCTACAATGAGCAGTTCTTC.